These 20 T cell receptor beta chains originate from one sample sequenced in a study of spatial heterogeneity in lung cancer. TCRdb re-derived calls from the 5' RACE reads in MiXCR, one entry per CDR3 protein. The sample lists some 100,000 distinct CDR3 sequences; approximately 12% were seen once. Documented time point: sample taken at primary tumor resection. The authors sequenced whole RNA from tumor, nontumor lung or frozen PBMC without sorting. Sequenced material: PBMCs, taken at surgery. The receptors derive from a male donor with early-stage non-small cell lung cancer.

The V gene is TRBV5-6, the J gene TRBJ2-1; 11 bases are a match to TRBD1. CDR1 is SGHDT, CDR2 YYEEEE, per germline. V lost 5 bases and J lost 0; bases outside the gene matches: 13. The CDR3 extends over 19 amino acids. As DNA, the CDR3 is TGTGCCAGCAGGTACCGGTGGGACAGGGGGAAAAGCTCCTACAATGAGCAGTTCTTC. Amino acid sequence: CASRYRWDRGKSSYNEQFF.

This clonotype was detected ten times or more. The rearrangement uses TRBV20-1 and TRBJ2-4; TRBD2 aligns across 10 bases. Germline loops: CDR1 DFQATT, CDR2 SNEGSKA (reference sequence). The trim removed 0 bases at V and 8 bases at J, leaving 10 bases unmatched. There are 16 residues in the CDR3. CDR3 region: CSARDRRLAGVDIQYF. CDR3 coding DNA: TGCAGTGCTAGAGATCGCCGACTAGCGGGCGTAGACATTCAGTACTTC.

The chain has TRBV7-2 and TRBJ2-7, with 10 positions matching TRBD2. This CDR3 comprises 16 residues. V lost 1 base and J lost 2; bases outside the gene matches: 5. Germline V gene lookup returns CDR1 SGHTA and CDR2 FQGNSA. DNA of the CDR3: TGTGCCAGCAGCTTAGAAGGTACTAGCGGGACCTACGAGCAGTACTTC. Encoded protein: CASSLEGTSGTYEQYF.

This clonotype showed up many times. The rearrangement uses TRBV28 and TRBJ2-7; possibly TRBD2 for D (6 bases). The CDR3 covers 12 residues. Looked up from germline, CDR1 is MDHEN and CDR2 is SYDVKM. V was cut by 6 bases and J by 3 bases, with 9 bases left in between. The CDR3 reads CASRPGGYEQYF. The CDR3 DNA follows: TGTGCCAGCAGACCCGGGGGCTACGAGCAGTACTTC.

The sample holds many counts of this clonotype. The V and J genes are TRBV29-1 and TRBJ2-2; D uncertain. Per germline, CDR1 SQVTM and CDR2 ANQGSEA. V was clipped by 6 bases and J by 7 bases, with 9 bases between them. This CDR3 spans 11 amino acids. The CDR3 region has the DNA TGCAGCGTCCGATCCGGCGGGGAGCTGTTTTTT. This encodes CSVRSGGELFF.

This clonotype was picked up a small number of times. The V call is TRBV28, the J call TRBJ1-1; no reliable D call. The CDR3 extends over 14 amino acids. V was clipped by 0 bases and J by 1 base, with 6 bases between them. CDR1 and CDR2 from the germline V gene are MDHEN and SYDVKM. The CDR3 is CASSLWTENTEAFF. The CDR3 DNA is TGTGCCAGCAGTTTATGGACGGAGAACACTGAAGCTTTCTTT.

This clonotype came up many times. The chain joins TRBV10-2 to TRBJ2-5; D gene uncertain. This CDR3 comprises 14 residues. The V and J ends lost 3 bases and 4 bases respectively, with 12 bases between them. In germline, CDR1 is WSHSY, CDR2 SAAADI. CDR3 loop: CASSESPQRETQYF. CDR3 DNA: TGCGCCAGCAGTGAATCCCCTCAGAGAGAGACCCAGTACTTC.

This clonotype was observed once. The chain links TRBV7-9 to TRBJ2-5, with 12 bases identical to TRBD2. V shed 5 bases and J 5 bases; nucleotides not matched to a gene: 12. CDR3 length: 17 residues. Germline loops: CDR1 SEHNR, CDR2 FQNEAQ (reference sequence). The CDR3 DNA sequence: TGTGCCAGCAGCAAGCTTGGACTAGCGGGGCCGCGGGAGACCCAGTACTTC. Translation gives CASSKLGLAGPRETQYF.

V gene TRBV20-1 combines with J gene TRBJ2-3, with D perhaps TRBD1 (5 bases). CDR1 DFQATT and CDR2 SNEGSKA come from the germline V gene (reference sequence). V gave up 5 bases and J gave up 1 base, with 19 bases separating them. The CDR3 loop spans 16 amino acids. The CDR3 here is CSAPKGAGQGTDTQYF. The CDR3 nucleotides read TGCAGTGCTCCTAAAGGGGCAGGGCAGGGCACAGATACGCAGTATTTT.

Only a few counts were recorded for this clonotype. The chain joins TRBV4-1 to TRBJ1-1; D may be TRBD1 (5 bases). The CDR3 contains 15 residues. The germline V and J ends were trimmed by 4 bases and 7 bases, with 19 bases remaining between them. Germline CDR1 and CDR2: MGHRA and YSYEKL. CDR3 region: CASSLRQPKGNEAFF. In nucleotides, the CDR3 is TGCGCCAGCAGCCTTCGACAGCCCAAAGGTAATGAAGCTTTCTTT.

The chain employs TRBV10-1 and TRBJ2-1; D unclear. Germline assignment: CDR1 WNHNN and CDR2 SYGVQD (reference sequence). Deletions cut 6 bases from V and 9 bases from J, with 15 bases between. The CDR3 spans 13 residues. This CDR3 reads CASSPGGAGEQFF. Here the CDR3 DNA reads TGCGCCAGCAGCCCCGGTGGAGCCGGTGAGCAGTTCTTC.

This clonotype was detected a few times. J is TRBJ2-5 and V is TRBV18; D gene ambiguous. V gave up 5 bases and J gave up 13 bases, with 20 bases separating them. This CDR3 contains 13 residues. Germline V CDR1 and CDR2: KGHSH, LQKENI. CDR3 protein: CASSTSERTSLYF. The CDR3 DNA is TGTGCCAGCTCAACGTCGGAACGGACGTCATTGTACTTC.

Many counts were recorded for this clonotype. V is TRBV6-2 or TRBV6-3 and J is TRBJ2-1; 7 nucleotides match TRBD2. The CDR3 sequence is 20 residues long. Germline loops: CDR1 MNHEY, CDR2 SVGEGT. J was trimmed by 8 bases and V by 2 bases; bases with no gene match: 24. The CDR3 coding sequence is TGTGCCAGCAGTTACCGGGAGCTACCGGGACTACCCCTACGGGACTATGAGCAGTTCTTC. Translation: CASSYRELPGLPLRDYEQFF.

The gene calls are TRBV5-8 and TRBJ1-1; D uncertain. The V end lost 4 bases, the J end lost 0 bases, and 13 bases lay between the germline ends. Germline V CDR1 and CDR2: SGHTS, YDEGEE. The CDR3 totals 15 residues. The DNA of the CDR3 is TGTGCCAGCAGCCTGAGCCCGGGCATGAACACTGAAGCTTTCTTT. Translating it yields CASSLSPGMNTEAFF.

This clonotype has more than one count but fewer than ten. J is TRBJ2-7 and V is TRBV18; no clear D. The CDR3 has 13 amino acids. Trimming stripped 2 bases from V and 1 base from J, with 6 bases between. Germline V CDR1 and CDR2: KGHSH, LQKENI. Here the CDR3 DNA reads TGTGCCAGCTCACCATTCGGGTCCTACGAGCAGTACTTC. This translates into CASSPFGSYEQYF. Based on the CDR3 plus reference TRBV18 and TRBJ2-7, the full variable domain is NAGVMQNPRHLVRRRGQEARLRCSPMKGHSHVYWYRQLPEEGLKFMVYLQKENIIDESGMPKERFSAEFPKEGPSILRIQQVVRGDSAAYFCASSPFGSYEQYFGPGTRLTVT.

The chain carries TRBV29-1 and TRBJ2-7; 10 bases fit TRBD1. This CDR3 is 14 amino acids long. Germline lookup yields CDR1 SQVTM and CDR2 ANQGSEA. Trimming took 7 bases from V and 4 from J; bases not matched to a gene: 10. The CDR3 coding sequence is TGCAGCGCTCTACCGGGACAGGGGAATTACGAGCAGTACTTC. Protein product: CSALPGQGNYEQYF.

The rearrangement links TRBV7-2 to TRBJ2-1; 14 nucleotides agree with TRBD2. This CDR3 has 17 amino acids. The V and J ends lost 1 base and 8 bases, in that order; junction bases with no gene match: 7. Looked up from germline, CDR1 is SGHTA and CDR2 is FQGNSA. Here the CDR3 reads CASSLVGTSGRGDEQFF. The CDR3 nucleotides read TGTGCCAGCAGCTTAGTAGGGACTAGCGGGAGAGGGGATGAGCAGTTCTTC.

V usage is TRBV6-6 and J usage is TRBJ2-3; 8 bases align to TRBD2. V shed 5 bases, J shed 4 bases, and the junction held 8 bases outside the gene matches. This CDR3 has 15 amino acids. Per the germline V gene, CDR1 is MNHNY and CDR2 is SVGAGI (reference sequence). Written as DNA, the CDR3 is TGTGCCAGCAGTATGGCGGGAGGAGACCCAGATACGCAGTATTTT. It yields the protein CASSMAGGDPDTQYF.

The chain carries TRBV12-3 or TRBV12-4 and TRBJ2-1; D is undetermined. The CDR3 contains 13 residues. V gave up 6 bases and J gave up 4 bases, with 10 bases separating them. The chain's CDR3 is CASSPIIYNEQFF. The CDR3 region has the DNA TGTGCCAGCAGCCCGATTATTTACAATGAGCAGTTCTTC.

The chain recombines TRBV6-2 or TRBV6-3 with TRBJ2-6; D perhaps matches TRBD1 (6 bases). V lost 4 bases and J 2 bases, leaving 12 bases between the germline ends. Germline V CDR1 and CDR2: MNHEY, SVGEGT. This CDR3 has 16 residues. CDR3 protein: CASSFPRGAGANVLTF. The CDR3 DNA sequence: TGTGCCAGCAGTTTTCCCAGGGGCGCTGGGGCCAACGTCCTGACTTTC.